The 22 T cell receptor beta chains below all came from one sample that was sequenced in a study of blood T cell repertoires in COVID-19. Data came from immunoSEQ multiplex PCR; TCRdb stores just in-frame clones and leaves some out. This sample yields 150,000 to 200,000 clones, of which approximately 83% are seen a single time; more than 2.5% belongs to the top ten. Sample: peripheral blood. The receptor source for this set is a man between 60 and 75 years old with acute or convalescent COVID-19.

J is TRBJ2-7 and V is TRBV7-2, with TRBD2 matching 12 bases. Trimming cost V 4 bases and J 11 bases; bases outside gene matches: 9. CDR1 is SGHTA and CDR2 is FQGNSA in the germline V gene. The CDR3 extends over 14 amino acids. DNA of the CDR3: TGTGCCAGCAGCTGGGTGACTAGCGGGAGTTTTAAGTACTTC. It is translated as CASSWVTSGSFKYF.

This chain connects TRBV4-2 to TRBJ2-7; possibly TRBD1 for D (5 bases). Trimming took off 1 base at V and 0 bases at J, with 7 bases between the two ends. CDR3 size: 14 residues. Germline CDR1 is LGHNA and CDR2 is YNFKEQ. This chain's CDR3 is CASSQGGGSYEQYF. The CDR3 region has the DNA TGTGCCAGCAGCCAAGGGGGCGGCTCCTACGAGCAGTACTTC.

The rearrangement uses TRBV11-3 and TRBJ2-7, with D perhaps TRBD2 (5 bases). Trimming took 4 bases from V and 4 from J, leaving 14 bases between them. Looked up from germline, CDR1 is SGHNT and CDR2 is YENEEA. The CDR3 spans 14 residues. The CDR3, as DNA: TGTGCCAGCAGCTATAATTTCGGGGTGTACGAGCAGTACTTC. Its translation is CASSYNFGVYEQYF.

For this clone: Sequence at one end of the junction differs from germline and may be a read error. The chain employs TRBV7-7 and TRBJ2-1, with 7 bases that match TRBD2. CDR1 SSHAT and CDR2 FNYEAQ come from the germline V gene (reference sequence). CDR3 length: 15 amino acids. CDR3 sequence reads: CASSLGGEGYNEQFF. In nucleotides, the CDR3 is TGTGCTAGCAGCTTAGGCGGGGAGGGATACAATGAGCAGTTCTTC.

V is TRBV21-1 and J is TRBJ2-7; TRBD1, the table's D call, lacks a check against the DNA. TRBV21-1 is a known pseudogene. The CDR3 is 15 residues long. For the CDR3, the DNA is TGTGCCAGCAGCGGAGAACAGGGGAGCGCCTACGAGCAGTACTTC. This codes for CASSGEQGSAYEQYF.

V usage is TRBV7-8 and J usage is TRBJ2-1; D remains unclear. This CDR3 contains 14 residues. The ends were cut back, 3 bases at V and 4 bases at J, with 10 bases in the middle. Germline V lookup: CDR1 SGHVS, CDR2 FQNEAQ. Here the CDR3 reads CASSFDVLYNEQFF. The CDR3, as DNA: TGTGCCAGCAGCTTCGATGTCCTATACAATGAGCAGTTCTTC.

CDR3 bases: TGTGCCAGTAGTTCACCAGGGGTAAGGACTGAAGCTTTCTTT. This gives the protein CASSSPGVRTEAFF. The chain links TRBV19 to TRBJ1-1; a weak D match, TRBD1 (6 bases). CDR3 size: 14 residues. V was trimmed by 5 bases and J by 5 bases, leaving 15 bases between them. CDR1 is LNHDA, CDR2 SQIVND, per germline (reference sequence).

This sequence joins TRBV6-5 and TRBJ1-2; 9 positions agree with TRBD1. CDR1 and CDR2 (germline): MNHEY, SVGAGI. The CDR3 sequence is 14 residues long. After removal of 5 bases from V and 8 bases from J, the junction contained 9 bases not matched to a gene. CDR3 nucleotide sequence: TGTGCCAGCAGTAGGGACAGGGCTCTAATCGGCTACACCTTC. Residues: CASSRDRALIGYTF.

The CDR3 spells CASIRSWGGTGELFF. The CDR3 DNA follows: TGTGCCAGCATTAGGTCCTGGGGAGGGACCGGGGAGCTGTTTTTT. The V call is TRBV27, the J call TRBJ2-2, with 7 bases aligning to TRBD2. Germline V gives CDR1 MNHEY, CDR2 SMNVEV (reference sequence). The CDR3 is 15 residues long. V shed 7 bases and J 5 bases; nucleotides not matched to a gene: 10.

The rearrangement joins TRBV9 to TRBJ2-7; D perhaps matches TRBD2 (5 bases). The CDR3 sequence is 14 residues long. Trimming took off 0 bases at V and 6 bases at J, with 13 bases between the two ends. Germline V gene sequence: CDR1 SGDLS, CDR2 YYNGEE. The CDR3 region is CASSVGVGGGEQYF. The CDR3 coding sequence is TGTGCCAGCAGCGTAGGTGTAGGTGGAGGCGAGCAGTACTTC.

V usage is TRBV1 and J usage is TRBJ2-4; no DNA check was done on the table's D call, TRBD2. TRBV1 counts as a pseudogene. The CDR3 extends over 10 amino acids. CDR3 region: CTSSKERVHF. The CDR3 coding sequence is TGCACCAGCAGCAAGGAGCGGGTGCACTTC.

The chain uses TRBV7-9 and TRBJ2-5; a weak D match, TRBD2 (7 bases). Germline assignment: CDR1 SEHNR and CDR2 FQNEAQ (reference sequence). Trimming pared 8 bases from V and 1 base from J, leaving 17 bases between. There are 15 residues in the CDR3. In DNA form, the CDR3 reads TGTGCCAGCCGTTACCTGGGGGGGGCCCAAGAGACCCAGTACTTC. It specifies CASRYLGGAQETQYF.

In the case of this clone: This CDR3 is also generated by other DNA sequences in the sample. The genes are TRBV2 and TRBJ2-3; 9 nucleotides line up with TRBD1. The junction had 4 bases not matched to a gene; V was cut back by 8 bases and J by 1 base. This CDR3 is built from 14 residues. Per the germline V gene, CDR1 is SNHLY and CDR2 is FYNNEI. CDR3 sequence (DNA): TGTGCCAGCTCTAGACAGGGGGGCACAGATACGCAGTATTTT. This codes for CASSRQGGTDTQYF.

J is TRBJ1-4 and V is TRBV25-1; 10 nucleotides line up with TRBD1. Germline CDR1 MGHDK, CDR2 SYGVNS. The CDR3 extends over 18 amino acids. The junction had 12 bases not matched to a gene; V was cut back by 5 bases and J by 3 bases. The CDR3 DNA is TGTGCCAGCAGTCCGCACCGGGACAGGGGTTCGGCTAATGAAAAACTGTTTTTT. Translation gives CASSPHRDRGSANEKLFF.

This clone was picked up a small number of times. Other DNA sequences from this sample encode an identical CDR3 as well. This chain joins TRBV19 and TRBJ1-1; 7 bases are a match to TRBD1. Germline loops: CDR1 LNHDA, CDR2 SQIVND (reference sequence). This CDR3 contains 15 residues. The trim removed 3 bases at V and 0 bases at J, leaving 4 bases unmatched. CDR3 sequence: CASSIRTGMNTEAFF. CDR3 coding DNA: TGTGCCAGTAGTATTCGGACAGGCATGAACACTGAAGCTTTCTTT.

DNA of the CDR3: TGCGCCAGCAGCTTACAGCCCACCGGGGAGCTGTTTTTT. Protein sequence: CASSLQPTGELFF. The chain is built from TRBV5-1 and TRBJ2-2; D is ambiguous. Germline assignment: CDR1 SGHRS and CDR2 YFSETQ. The CDR3 runs 13 residues. The V end was cut by 2 bases, the J end by 4 bases, with 6 bases between.

The chain employs TRBV7-2 and TRBJ1-1; 7 bases align to TRBD1. The CDR3 has 14 residues. V lost 5 bases to trimming and J lost 7 bases; unmatched junction nucleotides: 10. Germline CDR1 is SGHTA and CDR2 is FQGNSA. This CDR3 is CASSVREGAGEAFF. The CDR3 region has the DNA TGTGCCAGCAGCGTACGTGAGGGGGCAGGTGAAGCTTTCTTT.

This sequence joins TRBV4-1 and TRBJ2-2; D may be TRBD1 (6 bases). The CDR3 has 17 residues. CDR1 and CDR2 (germline): MGHRA, YSYEKL. V lost 0 bases to trimming and J lost 2 bases, with 13 bases between them. The CDR3 DNA sequence: TGCGCCAGCAGCCAAGAAACTGGGGGCTCTAACACCGGGGAGCTGTTTTTT. Protein product: CASSQETGGSNTGELFF.

The chain employs TRBV12-3 or TRBV12-4 and TRBJ2-1; 9 bases map to TRBD2. The CDR3 runs 13 residues. V lost 6 bases to trimming and J lost 8 bases; unmatched junction nucleotides: 5. The CDR3: CASRVAGVDEQFF. The CDR3 DNA follows: TGTGCCAGCAGAGTAGCGGGAGTGGATGAGCAGTTCTTC.

The V and J genes are TRBV5-1 and TRBJ2-1, with D perhaps matching TRBD2 (6 bases). The CDR3 totals 14 residues. Germline assignment: CDR1 SGHRS and CDR2 YFSETQ. The V end lost 6 bases, the J end lost 4 bases, and 14 bases lay between the germline ends. The CDR3 DNA reads TGCGCCAGCAACCACGGGAGTTTGTACAATGAGCAGTTCTTC. As protein: CASNHGSLYNEQFF.

V usage is TRBV19 and J usage is TRBJ2-2, with 10 bases fitting TRBD2. Germline V gives CDR1 LNHDA, CDR2 SQIVND (reference sequence). The V and J ends lost 2 bases and 4 bases, in that order; junction bases with no gene match: 1. This CDR3 has 15 amino acids. DNA for the CDR3: TGTGCCAGTAGTATAAGACTAGCGGGCACCGGGGAGCTGTTTTTT. This sequence encodes CASSIRLAGTGELFF.

The chain recombines TRBV7-9 with TRBJ2-1; 11 bases line up with TRBD2. Germline CDR1 SEHNR, CDR2 FQNEAQ (reference sequence). V dropped 0 bases and J dropped 8; count of bases not matched to a gene: 6. There are 16 residues in the CDR3. The CDR3 coding sequence is TGTGCCAGCAGCTTAGCAGTAGCGGGAGGGCGAGATGAGCAGTTCTTC. It is translated as CASSLAVAGGRDEQFF.